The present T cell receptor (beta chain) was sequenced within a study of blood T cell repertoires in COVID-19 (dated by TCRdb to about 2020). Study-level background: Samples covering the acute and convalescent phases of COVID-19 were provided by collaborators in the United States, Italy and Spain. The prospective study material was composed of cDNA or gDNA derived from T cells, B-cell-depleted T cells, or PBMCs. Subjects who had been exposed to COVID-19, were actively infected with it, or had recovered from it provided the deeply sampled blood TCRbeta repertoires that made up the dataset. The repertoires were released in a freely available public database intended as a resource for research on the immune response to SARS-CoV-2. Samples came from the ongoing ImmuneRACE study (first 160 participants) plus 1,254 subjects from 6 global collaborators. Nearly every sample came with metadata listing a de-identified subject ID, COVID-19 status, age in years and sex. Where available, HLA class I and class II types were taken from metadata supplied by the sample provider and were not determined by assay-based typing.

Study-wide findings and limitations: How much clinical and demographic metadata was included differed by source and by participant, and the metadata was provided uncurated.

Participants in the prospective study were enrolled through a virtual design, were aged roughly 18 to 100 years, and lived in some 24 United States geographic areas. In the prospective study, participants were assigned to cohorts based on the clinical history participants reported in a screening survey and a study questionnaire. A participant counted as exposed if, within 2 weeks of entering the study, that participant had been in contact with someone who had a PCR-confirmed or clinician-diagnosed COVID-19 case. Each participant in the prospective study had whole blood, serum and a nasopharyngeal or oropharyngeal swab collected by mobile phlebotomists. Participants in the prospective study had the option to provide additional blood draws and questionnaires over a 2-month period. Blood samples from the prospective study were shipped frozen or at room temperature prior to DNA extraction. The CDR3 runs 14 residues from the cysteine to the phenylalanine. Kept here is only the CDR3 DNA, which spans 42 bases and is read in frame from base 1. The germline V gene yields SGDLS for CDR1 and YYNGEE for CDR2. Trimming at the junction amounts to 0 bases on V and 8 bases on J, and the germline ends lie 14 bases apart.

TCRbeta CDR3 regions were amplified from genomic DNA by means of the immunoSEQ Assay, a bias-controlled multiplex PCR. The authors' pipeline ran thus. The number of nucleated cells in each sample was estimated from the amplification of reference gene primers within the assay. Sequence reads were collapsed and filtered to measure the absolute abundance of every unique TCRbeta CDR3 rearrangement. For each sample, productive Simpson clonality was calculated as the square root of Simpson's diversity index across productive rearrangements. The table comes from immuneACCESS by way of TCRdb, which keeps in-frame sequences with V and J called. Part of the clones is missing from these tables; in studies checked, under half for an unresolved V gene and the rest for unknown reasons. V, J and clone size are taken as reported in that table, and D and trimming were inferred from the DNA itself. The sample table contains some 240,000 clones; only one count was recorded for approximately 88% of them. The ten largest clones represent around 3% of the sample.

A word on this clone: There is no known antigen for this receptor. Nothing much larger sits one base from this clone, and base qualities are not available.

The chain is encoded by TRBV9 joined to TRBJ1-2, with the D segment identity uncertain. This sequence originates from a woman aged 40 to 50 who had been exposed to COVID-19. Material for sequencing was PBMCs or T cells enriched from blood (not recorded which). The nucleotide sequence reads TGTGCCAGCAGCGTAGCTGCTCAGGCTCAGGGCTACACCTTC. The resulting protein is CASSVAAQAQGYTF.